The 21 T cell receptor beta chains below all came from one sample that was sequenced in a study of lymphopenia after photon versus proton radiotherapy. Repertoires were generated with immunoSEQ multiplex PCR, while TCRdb's copy carries only in-frame clones and drops some. Of 20,000 to 30,000 clones detected, roughly nine tenths appear once; the ten largest clones hold around 0.81%. Sequencing used peripheral blood, obtained from a patient treated with photon-based radiotherapy. These receptors were collected from a woman aged 45-60 years with cholangiocarcinoma.

V and J are TRBV10-2 and TRBJ1-4, with D unclear. The CDR3 is 13 residues long. Germline lookup yields CDR1 WSHSY and CDR2 SAAADI. Between the trimmed V and J ends, which lost 4 bases and 7 bases, there was a span of 10 bases. CDR3 sequence: CASSVPGREKLFF. CDR3 sequence (DNA): TGCGCCAGCAGTGTACCGGGTCGTGAAAAACTGTTTTTT.

The chain uses TRBV30 and TRBJ1-1; D gene uncertain. Trimming pared 0 bases from V and 3 bases from J, leaving 11 bases between. The germline CDR1 and CDR2 sequences are GTSNPN and SVGIG (reference sequence). This CDR3 has 14 residues. CDR3 bases: TGTGCCTGGAGTGTATGGAGTGGGGACACTGAAGCTTTCTTT. Residues: CAWSVWSGDTEAFF.

The gene calls are TRBV14 and TRBJ1-1, with no clear D. V was trimmed by 3 bases and J by 5 bases, leaving 16 bases between them. Germline assignment: CDR1 SGHDN and CDR2 FVKESK. CDR3 size: 15 residues. The CDR3: CASSHYRVRGTEAFF. The CDR3 DNA reads as TGTGCCAGCAGCCATTATCGTGTCCGGGGTACTGAAGCTTTCTTT.

The chain combines TRBV5-4 with TRBJ2-7; 9 bases are a match to TRBD2. The germline V gene encodes CDR1 SGHNT and CDR2 YYREEE (reference sequence). This CDR3 has 15 amino acids. With V trimmed by 4 bases and J by 7 bases, 12 bases remained unmatched. The CDR3 coding sequence is TGTGCCAGCAGCGACCCTAGCGGGGCCTTGGGTGAGCAGTACTTC. Amino acid sequence: CASSDPSGALGEQYF. The full variable domain, with the rest looked up from reference TRBV5-4 and TRBJ2-7, is ETGVTQSPTHLIKTRGQQVTLRCSSQSGHNTVSWYQQALGQGPQFIFQYYREEENGRGNFPPRFSGLQFPNYSSELNVNALELDDSALYLCASSDPSGALGEQYFGPGTRLTVT.

The table lists this clone with a few counts. V and J are TRBV18 and TRBJ2-1; the match to TRBD1 covers 7 bases. This CDR3 has 15 amino acids. Germline V CDR1 and CDR2: KGHSH, LQKENI. V gave up 10 bases and J gave up 7 bases; unmatched junction bases: 16. The CDR3 spells CATRHTGDPDNEQFF. In DNA form, the CDR3 reads TGTGCCACTCGACATACAGGGGACCCCGATAATGAGCAGTTCTTC.

This chain connects TRBV20-1 to TRBJ2-3; possibly TRBD2 for D (5 bases). This CDR3 is built from 11 residues. The germline V and J ends were trimmed by 5 bases and 7 bases, with 10 bases remaining between them. The germline V gene has CDR1 DFQATT and CDR2 SNEGSKA (reference sequence). In nucleotides, the CDR3 is TGCAGTGCTTATAGCGCAAATACGCAGTATTTT. It specifies CSAYSANTQYF.

This clone was recorded once. The CDR3 loop is CAWSTGQYNSPLHF. The CDR3 DNA sequence: TGTGCCTGGAGTACGGGACAGTATAATTCACCCCTCCACTTT. The chain carries TRBV30 and TRBJ1-6; 7 bases are shared with TRBD1. Per the germline V gene, CDR1 is GTSNPN and CDR2 is SVGIG (reference sequence). The CDR3 has 14 amino acids. With V trimmed by 2 bases and J by 4 bases, 2 bases remained unmatched.

This clone was found a few times. The rearrangement joins TRBV6-5 to TRBJ1-5; D is unresolved. CDR3 length: 13 residues. Germline V gene data show CDR1 as MNHEY and CDR2 as SVGAGI. V lost 0 bases and J lost 6, with 6 bases in between. DNA for the CDR3: TGTGCCAGCAGTTACTCGATGAGTCAGCCCCAGCATTTT. Amino acids: CASSYSMSQPQHF.

This chain links TRBV6-6 with TRBJ2-7; no firm D call. CDR3 length: 12 residues. Germline V gene lookup returns CDR1 MNHNY and CDR2 SVGAGI (reference sequence). Trimming stripped 2 bases from V and 2 bases from J, with 4 bases between. CDR3 sequence (DNA): TGTGCCAGCAGTTACAGCGCCTACGAGCAGTACTTC. Translation: CASSYSAYEQYF.

The chain couples TRBV27 to TRBJ1-1, with a possible D match to TRBD1 (5 bases). V lost 2 bases and J 2 bases, leaving 9 bases between the germline ends. CDR1 is MNHEY and CDR2 is SMNVEV in the germline V gene (reference sequence). This CDR3 has 14 amino acids. The CDR3 coding sequence is TGTGCCAGCAGTTTACGAGACAGCAACACTGAAGCTTTCTTT. Translated: CASSLRDSNTEAFF.

The CDR3 here is CASSVDGGNTEAFF. The CDR3 DNA reads as TGCGCCAGCAGCGTAGACGGGGGGAACACTGAAGCTTTCTTT. V and J are TRBV5-1 and TRBJ1-1; D is possibly TRBD1 (5 bases). Germline V gives CDR1 SGHRS, CDR2 YFSETQ. The CDR3 is 14 amino acids. V lost 4 bases to trimming and J lost 1 base, with 11 bases between them.

The chain has TRBV27 and TRBJ2-1, with 10 bases matching TRBD2. Germline trimming cut 6 bases from V and 6 bases from J; bases unmatched to any gene: 20. Germline CDR1 and CDR2: MNHEY and SMNVEV (reference sequence). CDR3 length: 19 residues. CDR3 sequence (DNA): TGTGCCAGCAGCCATAGAGGGAGCCCGGGACTAGCGCTTTTCAATGAGCAGTTCTTC. Its protein is CASSHRGSPGLALFNEQFF.

This clone was detected only once. The V call is TRBV6-6, the J call TRBJ1-4, with D tentatively TRBD1 (6 bases). Germline V lookup: CDR1 MNHNY, CDR2 SVGAGI (reference sequence). V gave up 7 bases and J gave up 4 bases, with 19 bases separating them. The CDR3 contains 16 residues. The DNA for the CDR3 is TGTGCCAGCAAACACCAGGGGACGGGGAATAATGAAAAACTGTTTTTT. It yields the protein CASKHQGTGNNEKLFF.

This chain links TRBV28 with TRBJ2-4, with 10 nucleotides matching TRBD2. Germline V gene sequence: CDR1 MDHEN, CDR2 SYDVKM. V lost 6 bases and J lost 9; bases outside the gene matches: 8. The CDR3 totals 14 residues. The CDR3 region has the DNA TGTGCCAGCAGCCCGCAGAGCGGGGGGGCCATTCAGTACTTC. Translated: CASSPQSGGAIQYF.

The chain joins TRBV7-7 to TRBJ2-1; 9 bases fit TRBD1. Germline lookup yields CDR1 SSHAT and CDR2 FNYEAQ (reference sequence). V shed 5 bases and J 2 bases; nucleotides not matched to a gene: 4. This CDR3 region has 15 residues. The CDR3 nucleotides read TGTGCCAGCAGCGCAGGGACAGGGACCTACAATGAGCAGTTCTTC. This codes for CASSAGTGTYNEQFF.

The V gene is TRBV4-3, the J gene TRBJ2-6; D gene uncertain. Germline V lookup: CDR1 LGHNA, CDR2 YSLEER. V was trimmed by 5 bases and J by 0 bases, leaving 5 bases between them. The CDR3 length is 14 residues. CDR3 residues: CASSYGSGANVLTF. CDR3 DNA sequence: TGCGCCAGCAGCTATGGCTCTGGGGCCAACGTCCTGACTTTC.

This chain uses TRBV6-5 with TRBJ1-2; 7 nucleotides match TRBD1. The CDR3 sequence is 14 residues long. The junction had 9 bases not matched to a gene; V was cut back by 6 bases and J by 5 bases. CDR1 and CDR2 (germline): MNHEY, SVGAGI. This CDR3 is CASSPQGTRYGYTF. The CDR3 bases are TGTGCCAGCAGCCCACAGGGGACCCGATATGGCTACACCTTC.

The J gene is TRBJ2-7, the V gene TRBV7-9; perhaps TRBD1 as D (6 bases). V lost 5 bases to trimming and J lost 0 bases, with 14 bases between them. The CDR3 is 15 residues long. Germline CDR1 SEHNR, CDR2 FQNEAQ (reference sequence). As DNA, the CDR3 is TGTGCCAGCAGCCCGGACAGCCCGAGCTCCTACGAGCAGTACTTC. It specifies CASSPDSPSSYEQYF.

This chain uses TRBV5-8 with TRBJ2-5; D gene uncertain. The V and J ends lost 2 bases and 5 bases respectively, with 13 bases between them. In germline, CDR1 is SGHTS, CDR2 YDEGEE. The CDR3 totals 14 residues. As DNA, the CDR3 is TGTGCCAGCAGCTTTCGCGGTGGGTGGGAGACCCAGTACTTC. Translated: CASSFRGGWETQYF.

This CDR3 reads CASSRQENTEAFF. The DNA of the CDR3 is TGTGCCAGCAGCCGACAGGAGAACACTGAAGCTTTCTTT. The chain is built from TRBV14 and TRBJ1-1; TRBD1 is a possible D gene (6 bases). The CDR3 runs 13 residues. Germline-derived CDR1 and CDR2 are SGHDN and FVKESK. The V end was cut by 4 bases, the J end by 1 base, with 7 bases between.

This clone was seen a single time. The V call is TRBV19, the J call TRBJ1-1; D may be TRBD1 (6 bases). CDR3 length: 13 residues. Trimming cost V 5 bases and J 3 bases, with 10 bases left between them. Germline CDR1 is LNHDA and CDR2 is SQIVND (reference sequence). CDR3 DNA sequence: TGTGCCAGTAGTGTACACAGGGACACTGAAGCTTTCTTT. This sequence encodes CASSVHRDTEAFF.